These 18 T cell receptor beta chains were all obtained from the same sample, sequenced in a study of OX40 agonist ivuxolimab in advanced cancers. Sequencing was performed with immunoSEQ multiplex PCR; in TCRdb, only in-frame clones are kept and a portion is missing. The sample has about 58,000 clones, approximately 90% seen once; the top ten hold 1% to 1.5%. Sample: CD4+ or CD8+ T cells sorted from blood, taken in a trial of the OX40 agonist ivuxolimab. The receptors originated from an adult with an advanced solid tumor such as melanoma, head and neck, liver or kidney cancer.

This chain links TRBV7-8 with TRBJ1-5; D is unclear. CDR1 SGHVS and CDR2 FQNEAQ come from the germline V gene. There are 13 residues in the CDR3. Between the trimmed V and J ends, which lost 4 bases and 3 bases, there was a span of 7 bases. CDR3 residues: CASSSDLNQPQHF. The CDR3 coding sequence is TGTGCCAGCAGCTCGGACCTCAATCAGCCCCAGCATTTT.

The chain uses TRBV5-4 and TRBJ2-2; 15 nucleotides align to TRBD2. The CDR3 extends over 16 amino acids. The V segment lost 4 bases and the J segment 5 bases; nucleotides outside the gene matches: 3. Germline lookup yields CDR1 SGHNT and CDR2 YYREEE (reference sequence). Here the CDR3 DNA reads TGTGCCAGCAGCCCGGGGACTAGCGGGGGGACCGGGGAGCTGTTTTTT. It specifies CASSPGTSGGTGELFF. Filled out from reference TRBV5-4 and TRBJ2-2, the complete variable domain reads ETGVTQSPTHLIKTRGQQVTLRCSSQSGHNTVSWYQQALGQGPQFIFQYYREEENGRGNFPPRFSGLQFPNYSSELNVNALELDDSALYLCASSPGTSGGTGELFFGEGSRLTVL.

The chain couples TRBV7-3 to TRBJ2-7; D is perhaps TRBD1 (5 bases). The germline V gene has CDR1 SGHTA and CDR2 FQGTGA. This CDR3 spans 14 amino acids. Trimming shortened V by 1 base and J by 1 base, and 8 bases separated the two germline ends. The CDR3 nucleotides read TGTGCCAGCAGCTTAAATAGACAGTCCTACGAGCAGTACTTC. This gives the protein CASSLNRQSYEQYF.

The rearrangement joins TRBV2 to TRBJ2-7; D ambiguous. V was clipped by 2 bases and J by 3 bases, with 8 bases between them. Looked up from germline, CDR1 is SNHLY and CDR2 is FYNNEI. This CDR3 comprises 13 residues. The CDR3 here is CASSEFKGYEQYF. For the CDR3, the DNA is TGTGCCAGCAGTGAATTTAAGGGCTACGAGCAGTACTTC.

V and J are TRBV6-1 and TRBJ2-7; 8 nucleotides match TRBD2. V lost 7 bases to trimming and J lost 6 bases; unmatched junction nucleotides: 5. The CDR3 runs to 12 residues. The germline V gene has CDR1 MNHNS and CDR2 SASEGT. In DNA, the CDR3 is TGTGCCAGCACCGGGGGGGGGCGCGAGCAGTACTTC. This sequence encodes CASTGGGREQYF.

The CDR3, as DNA: TGTGCCAGCAGTTACTCGACAGGGCCTGGGGCCAACGTCCTGACTTTC. Protein product: CASSYSTGPGANVLTF. J is TRBJ2-6 and V is TRBV6-5, with 7 positions matching TRBD1. Germline-derived CDR1 and CDR2 are MNHEY and SVGAGI. CDR3 length: 16 amino acids. The V and J ends lost 0 bases and 2 bases, in that order; junction bases with no gene match: 1.

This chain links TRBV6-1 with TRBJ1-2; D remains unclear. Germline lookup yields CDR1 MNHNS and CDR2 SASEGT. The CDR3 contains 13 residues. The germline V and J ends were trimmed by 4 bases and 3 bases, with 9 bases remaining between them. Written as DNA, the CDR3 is TGTGCCAGCAGTGTGAACCCGGACTATGGCTACACCTTC. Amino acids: CASSVNPDYGYTF.

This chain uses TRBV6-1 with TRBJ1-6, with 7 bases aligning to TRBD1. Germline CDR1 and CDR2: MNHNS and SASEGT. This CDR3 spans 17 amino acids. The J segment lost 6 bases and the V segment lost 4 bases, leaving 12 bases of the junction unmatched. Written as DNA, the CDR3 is TGTGCCAGCAGTGCAACCGACAGGGCGGGCGGTAATTCACCCCTCCACTTT. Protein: CASSATDRAGGNSPLHF.

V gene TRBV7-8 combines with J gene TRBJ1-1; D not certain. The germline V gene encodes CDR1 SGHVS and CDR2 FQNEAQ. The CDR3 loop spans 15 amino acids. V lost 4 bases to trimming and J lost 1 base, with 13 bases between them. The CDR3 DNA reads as TGTGCCAGCAGCTCTACCGACGGATGGAACACTGAAGCTTTCTTT. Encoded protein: CASSSTDGWNTEAFF.

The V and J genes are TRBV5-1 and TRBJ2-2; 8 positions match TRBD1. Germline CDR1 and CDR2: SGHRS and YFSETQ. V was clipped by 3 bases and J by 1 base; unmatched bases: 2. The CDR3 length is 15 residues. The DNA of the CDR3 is TGCGCCAGCAGCTATGACAGGGGGAACACCGGGGAGCTGTTTTTT. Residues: CASSYDRGNTGELFF.

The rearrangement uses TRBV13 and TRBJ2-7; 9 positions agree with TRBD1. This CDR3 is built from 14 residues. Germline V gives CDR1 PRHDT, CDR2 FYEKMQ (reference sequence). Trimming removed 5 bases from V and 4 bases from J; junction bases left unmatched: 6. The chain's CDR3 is CASSRTGARYEQYF. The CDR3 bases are TGTGCCAGCAGCCGGACAGGGGCACGGTACGAGCAGTACTTC.

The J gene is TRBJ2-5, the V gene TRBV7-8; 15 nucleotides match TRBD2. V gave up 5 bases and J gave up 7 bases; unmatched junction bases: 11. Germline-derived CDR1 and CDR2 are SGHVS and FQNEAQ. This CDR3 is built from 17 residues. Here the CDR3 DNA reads TGTGCCAGCAGCAAACGGACTAGCGGGGGGGTGACCAGGACCCAGTACTTC. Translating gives CASSKRTSGGVTRTQYF.

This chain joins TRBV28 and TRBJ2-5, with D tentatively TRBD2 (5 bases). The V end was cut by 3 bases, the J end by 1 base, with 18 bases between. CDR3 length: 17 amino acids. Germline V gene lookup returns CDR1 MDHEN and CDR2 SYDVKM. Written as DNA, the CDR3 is TGTGCCAGCAGTTTTAGCGTGGGTAGTCTCCCCCAAGAGACCCAGTACTTC. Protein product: CASSFSVGSLPQETQYF.

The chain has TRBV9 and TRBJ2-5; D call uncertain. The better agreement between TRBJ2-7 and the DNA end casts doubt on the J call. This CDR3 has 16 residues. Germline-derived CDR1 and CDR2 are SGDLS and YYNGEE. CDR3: CASSAGPEKNLYEQYF. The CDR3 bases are TGTGCCAGCAGCGCCGGACCAGAAAAAAACCTATACGAGCAGTACTTC.

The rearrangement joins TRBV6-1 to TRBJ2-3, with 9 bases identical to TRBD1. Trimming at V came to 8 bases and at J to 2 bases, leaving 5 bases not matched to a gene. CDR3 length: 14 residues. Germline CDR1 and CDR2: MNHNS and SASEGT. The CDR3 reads CASWGQGVTDTQYF. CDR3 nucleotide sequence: TGTGCCAGCTGGGGACAGGGAGTCACAGATACGCAGTATTTT.

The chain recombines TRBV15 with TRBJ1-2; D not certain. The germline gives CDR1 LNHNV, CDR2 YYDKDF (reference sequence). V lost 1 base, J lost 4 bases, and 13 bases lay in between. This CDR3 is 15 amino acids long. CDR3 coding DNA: TGTGCCACCAGCAGAGTAGGGTCGGGATCCTATGGCTACACCTTC. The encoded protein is CATSRVGSGSYGYTF.

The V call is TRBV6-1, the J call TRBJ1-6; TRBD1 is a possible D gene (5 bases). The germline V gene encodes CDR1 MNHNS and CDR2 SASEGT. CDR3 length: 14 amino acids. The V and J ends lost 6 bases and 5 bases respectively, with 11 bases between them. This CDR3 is CASRPGPNNSPLHF. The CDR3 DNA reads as TGTGCCAGCAGGCCGGGACCGAATAATTCACCCCTCCACTTT.

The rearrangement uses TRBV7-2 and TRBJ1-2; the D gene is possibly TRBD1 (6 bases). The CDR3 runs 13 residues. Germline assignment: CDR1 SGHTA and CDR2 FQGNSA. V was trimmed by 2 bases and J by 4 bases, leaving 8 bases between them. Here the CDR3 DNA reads TGTGCCAGCAGCTTAACAGGGACCTATGGCTACACCTTC. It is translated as CASSLTGTYGYTF.